The rows below give T cell receptor beta chains drawn from one sample of a study of sequential checkpoint blockade in melanoma. Sequencing was performed with immunoSEQ multiplex PCR; in TCRdb, only in-frame clones are kept and a portion is missing. The data show over 25,000 clones, with approximately 75% seen just once and about an eighth held by the top ten. Material: CD8+ T cells sorted from blood (inferred from file names), obtained from a patient given nivolumab and ipilimumab in sequence. The receptors come from a human donor with melanoma. Each CDR3 is given with its conserved first and last residue. A D gene is named only where the DNA matches it firmly. Only some rows state a clone size, as once, few, many or a class for expanded clones.

V gene: TRBV7-6
J gene: TRBJ1-4
clone size: -
D gene: -
CDR3 protein: CASSASDLDEKLFF
CDR3 DNA: TGTGCCAGCAGCGCCTCAGATTTGGATGAAAAACTGTTTTTT

V gene: TRBV7-2
J gene: TRBJ2-7
clone size: -
D gene: TRBD2
CDR3 protein: CASSLGGGGTYEQYF
CDR3 DNA: TGTGCCAGCAGCTTAGGGGGCGGGGGGACCTACGAGCAGTACTTC

V gene: TRBV29-1
J gene: TRBJ2-7
clone size: -
D gene: TRBD1
CDR3 protein: CGAWKGAYEQYF
CDR3 DNA: TGCGGAGCTTGGAAGGGGGCTTACGAGCAGTACTTC

V gene: TRBV7-9
J gene: TRBJ2-3
clone size: -
D gene: TRBD2
CDR3 protein: CASSLFPSSAGVGTDTQYF
CDR3 DNA: TGTGCCAGCAGCTTATTTCCATCTTCAGCGGGGGTGGGCACAGATACGCAGTATTTT

V gene: TRBV7-2
J gene: TRBJ2-3
clone size: -
D gene: -
CDR3 protein: CASSFGASVTDTQYF
CDR3 DNA: TGTGCCAGCAGCTTTGGCGCCAGCGTTACAGATACGCAGTATTTT

V gene: TRBV5-4
J gene: TRBJ1-4
clone size: -
D gene: -
CDR3 protein: CASSLRRVGGDEKLFF
CDR3 DNA: TGTGCCAGCAGCTTGCGGCGGGTGGGTGGTGATGAAAAACTGTTTTTT

V gene: TRBV4-1
J gene: TRBJ1-1
clone size: -
D gene: -
CDR3 protein: CASSWREDSEAFF
CDR3 DNA: TGCGCCAGCAGCTGGAGGGAAGACAGTGAAGCTTTCTTT

V gene: TRBV16
J gene: TRBJ2-3
clone size: once
D gene: -
CDR3 protein: CASSPRQITDTQYF
CDR3 DNA: TGTGCCAGCAGCCCTCGACAGATCACAGATACGCAGTATTTT

V gene: TRBV6-4
J gene: TRBJ2-2
clone size: few
D gene: -
CDR3 protein: CASSDFTDTGELFF
CDR3 DNA: TGTGCCAGCAGTGACTTTACAGACACCGGGGAGCTGTTTTTT

V gene: TRBV4-3
J gene: TRBJ2-7
clone size: few
D gene: -
CDR3 protein: CASSQVVGNEQYF
CDR3 DNA: TGCGCCAGCAGCCAAGTGGTCGGGAACGAGCAGTACTTC

V gene: TRBV6-1
J gene: TRBJ1-1
clone size: -
D gene: -
CDR3 protein: CASSEGREMNTEAFF
CDR3 DNA: TGTGCCAGCAGTGAAGGACGGGAAATGAACACTGAAGCTTTCTTT

V gene: TRBV6-6
J gene: TRBJ2-7
clone size: -
D gene: -
CDR3 protein: CASSYGPRGEQYF
CDR3 DNA: TGTGCCAGCAGTTACGGACCCCGGGGAGAGCAGTACTTC

V gene: TRBV13
J gene: TRBJ1-1
clone size: once
D gene: TRBD1
CDR3 protein: CASSTWTDRDTEAFF
CDR3 DNA: TGTGCCAGCAGCACATGGACAGACAGGGACACTGAAGCTTTCTTT

V gene: TRBV2
J gene: TRBJ2-7
clone size: -
D gene: TRBD1
CDR3 protein: CASRRGTGDFTSYEQYF
CDR3 DNA: TGTGCCAGCAGGAGGGGGACAGGGGACTTTACCTCCTACGAGCAGTACTTC

V gene: TRBV9
J gene: TRBJ1-1
clone size: few
D gene: -
CDR3 protein: CASSVEGDDTEAFF
CDR3 DNA: TGTGCCAGCAGCGTAGAGGGGGATGACACTGAAGCTTTCTTT

V gene: TRBV19
J gene: TRBJ1-1
clone size: few
D gene: TRBD1
CDR3 protein: CASSRTQGAISEAFF
CDR3 DNA: TGTGCCAGTAGTAGGACACAGGGGGCGATCTCTGAAGCTTTCTTT